In its sample, the clone carrying this T cell receptor beta chain was seen a few times. Its antigen is not known. CDR3 size: 12 residues. The germline V and J ends were trimmed by 6 bases and 4 bases, with 9 bases remaining between them. Germline CDR1 MNHEY, CDR2 SVGEGT. The repertoire was sequenced with immunoSEQ multiplex PCR; TCRdb's copy has only in-frame clones and lacks some. The repertoire holds about 59,000 clones, with roughly 78% as singletons. Using viral peptide pools, the ViraFEST assay grew out antigen-specific CD4+ T cells prior to sequencing. Upon completion of about 10 days in culture, CD4+ T cells were isolated. Every participant took two doses of the BNT162b2 or mRNA-1273 vaccine. The data were obtained in a study of vaccination effects on CD4 cells after COVID-19.

The sample consisted of CD4+ T cells from PBMCs cultured with HCoV-OC43 spike peptides, taken after COVID-19 vaccination. Sample subset: HCoV-OC43 spike overlapping peptide pool stimulation. The V gene is TRBV6-2 or TRBV6-3, the J gene TRBJ1-2, with no clear D. The source is a human donor who received a COVID-19 vaccine. The CDR3 here is CASSPGSYGYTF. The DNA of the CDR3 is TGTGCCAGCAGCCCCGGGAGCTATGGCTACACCTTC.